A selection of T cell receptor beta chains follows, all from one sample in a study of cytomegalovirus exposure and HLA in healthy donors. Some clones are missing from TCRdb's copy, which holds only in-frame ones; the method was immunoSEQ multiplex PCR. Found here are 150,000 or so clones, around 81% of them singletons; the top ten hold 4.9%. Sequencing used PBMCs. These receptors all stem from a woman between 18 and 29 years old in good health and CMV-seropositive. CDR3s leave out the opening cysteine and the closing phenylalanine or tryptophan. Fields, in order: V gene, CDR3 protein.

>TRBV4-1
ASSQDGQGANIQY
>TRBV19
ASSIESGYVQPQH
>TRBV13
ASSLSGVSTDTQY
>TRBV21-1
ASSKACRGPHEQY
>TRBV25-1
ASSPVSGTQRETQY
>TRBV4-3
ASSQDHRGQGGNIQY
>TRBV6-5
ASSYKVFGHTEAF
>TRBV27
ASSLRVDRGRPEAF
>TRBV6-1
ASSVSSALETQY
>TRBV5-4
ASRDRQASSYEQY
>TRBV25-1
ASSEGIGDPSYEQY
>TRBV4-3
ASSQDWTGGGTDTQY
>TRBV11-2
ASSSFELREGTEAF
>TRBV7-3
ASSLVAERAVNEQF
>TRBV9
ASRREPVSGASMDGYT
>TRBV7-9
ASSFSSSAEAF
>TRBV30
AWSLGAGGSKGTDTQY
>TRBV18
ASSPPRTGGVDGYT
>TRBV29-1
SVERTGGGETQY
>TRBV29-1
SAPLSNYGYT
>TRBV7-9
ASSLELRTITGELF
>TRBV28
ASSTPAGSNQPQH
>TRBV4-3
ASSQDQAIRTQY
>TRBV5-1
ASSLDRVSYNEQF
>TRBV5-4
ASSSRGSTDTQY
>TRBV5-4
ASSLSPEDFYEQY
>TRBV19
ASSPSGQGHYGYT
>TRBV7-2
ASSLGGGISYEQY
>TRBV23-1
ASSQLQGGEDTQY
>TRBV19
ASSISQPRSGYT
>TRBV4-2
ASSQDQQNTGELF
>TRBV19
ASRSSGGPHNEQF
>TRBV29-1
SVHGQWMDEQF
>TRBV19
ASSPWTVSPLH
>TRBV2
ASSGAVATDTQY
>TRBV7-2
ASSLGQGLSSYEQY
>TRBV6-5
ASSYSDAGGYT
>TRBV7-9
ASSLQPGVVTEAF
>TRBV11-2
ASSGRWGENTEAF
>TRBV7-9
ASSPGQADSPLH
>TRBV7-2
ASSLMGGDSPLH